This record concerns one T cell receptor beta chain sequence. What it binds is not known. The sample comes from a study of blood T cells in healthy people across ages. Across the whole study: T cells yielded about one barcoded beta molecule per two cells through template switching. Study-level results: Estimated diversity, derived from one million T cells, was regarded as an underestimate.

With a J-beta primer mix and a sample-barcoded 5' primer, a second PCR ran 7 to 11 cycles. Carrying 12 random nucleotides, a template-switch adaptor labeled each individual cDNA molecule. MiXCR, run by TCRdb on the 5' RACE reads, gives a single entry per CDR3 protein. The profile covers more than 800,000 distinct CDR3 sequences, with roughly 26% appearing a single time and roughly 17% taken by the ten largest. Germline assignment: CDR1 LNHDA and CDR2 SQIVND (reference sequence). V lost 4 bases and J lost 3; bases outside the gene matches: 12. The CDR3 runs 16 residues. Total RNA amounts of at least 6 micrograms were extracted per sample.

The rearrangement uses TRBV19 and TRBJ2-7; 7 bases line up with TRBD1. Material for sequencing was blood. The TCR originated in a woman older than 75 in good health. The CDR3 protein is CASSNRQGIRIYEQYF. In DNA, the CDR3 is TGTGCCAGTAGTAATCGACAGGGAATCCGGATCTACGAGCAGTACTTC.